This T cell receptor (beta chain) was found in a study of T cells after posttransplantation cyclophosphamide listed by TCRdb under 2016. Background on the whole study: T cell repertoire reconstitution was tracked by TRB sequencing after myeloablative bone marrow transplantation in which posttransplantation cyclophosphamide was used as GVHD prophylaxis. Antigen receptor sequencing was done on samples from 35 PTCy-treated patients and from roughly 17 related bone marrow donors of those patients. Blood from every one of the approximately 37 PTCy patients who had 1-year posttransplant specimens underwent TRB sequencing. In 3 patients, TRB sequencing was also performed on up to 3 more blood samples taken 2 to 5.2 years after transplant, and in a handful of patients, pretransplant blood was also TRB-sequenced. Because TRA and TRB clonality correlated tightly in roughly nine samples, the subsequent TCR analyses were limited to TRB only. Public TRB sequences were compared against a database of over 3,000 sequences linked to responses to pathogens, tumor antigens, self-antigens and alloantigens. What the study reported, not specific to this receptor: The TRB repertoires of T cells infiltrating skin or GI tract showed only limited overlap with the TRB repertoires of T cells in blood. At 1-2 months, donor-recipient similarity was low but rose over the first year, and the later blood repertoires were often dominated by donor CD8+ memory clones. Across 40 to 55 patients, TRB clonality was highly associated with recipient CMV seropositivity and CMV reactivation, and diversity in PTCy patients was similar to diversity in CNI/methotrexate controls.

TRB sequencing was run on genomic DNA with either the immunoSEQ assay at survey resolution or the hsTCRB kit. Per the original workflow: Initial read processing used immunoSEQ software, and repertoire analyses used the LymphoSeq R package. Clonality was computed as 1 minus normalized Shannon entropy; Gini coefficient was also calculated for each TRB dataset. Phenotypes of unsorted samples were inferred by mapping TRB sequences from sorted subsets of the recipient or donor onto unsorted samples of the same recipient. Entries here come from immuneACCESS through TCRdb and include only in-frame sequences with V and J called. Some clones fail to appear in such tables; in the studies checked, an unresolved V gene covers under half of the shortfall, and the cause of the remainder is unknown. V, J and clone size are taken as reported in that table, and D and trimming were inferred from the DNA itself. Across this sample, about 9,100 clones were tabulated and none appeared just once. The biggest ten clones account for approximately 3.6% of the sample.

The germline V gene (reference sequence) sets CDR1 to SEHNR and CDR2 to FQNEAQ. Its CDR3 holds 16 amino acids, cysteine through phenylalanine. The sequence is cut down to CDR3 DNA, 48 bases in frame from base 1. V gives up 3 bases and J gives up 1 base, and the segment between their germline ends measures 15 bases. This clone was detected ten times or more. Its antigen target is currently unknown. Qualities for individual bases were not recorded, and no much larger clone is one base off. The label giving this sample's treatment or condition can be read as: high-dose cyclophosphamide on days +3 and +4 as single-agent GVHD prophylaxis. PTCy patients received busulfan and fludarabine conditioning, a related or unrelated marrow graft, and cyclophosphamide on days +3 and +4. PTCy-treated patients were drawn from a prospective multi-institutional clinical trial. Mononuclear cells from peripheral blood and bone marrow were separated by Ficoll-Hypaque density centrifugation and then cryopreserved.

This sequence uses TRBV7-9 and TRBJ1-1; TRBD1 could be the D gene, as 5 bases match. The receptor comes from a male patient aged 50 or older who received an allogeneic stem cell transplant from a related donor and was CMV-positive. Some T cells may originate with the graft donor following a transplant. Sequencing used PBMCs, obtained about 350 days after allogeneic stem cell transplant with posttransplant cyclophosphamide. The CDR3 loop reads CASSFTGSRSNTEAFF. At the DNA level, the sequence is TGTGCCAGCAGCTTTACAGGCAGCCGGTCGAACACTGAAGCTTTCTTT.